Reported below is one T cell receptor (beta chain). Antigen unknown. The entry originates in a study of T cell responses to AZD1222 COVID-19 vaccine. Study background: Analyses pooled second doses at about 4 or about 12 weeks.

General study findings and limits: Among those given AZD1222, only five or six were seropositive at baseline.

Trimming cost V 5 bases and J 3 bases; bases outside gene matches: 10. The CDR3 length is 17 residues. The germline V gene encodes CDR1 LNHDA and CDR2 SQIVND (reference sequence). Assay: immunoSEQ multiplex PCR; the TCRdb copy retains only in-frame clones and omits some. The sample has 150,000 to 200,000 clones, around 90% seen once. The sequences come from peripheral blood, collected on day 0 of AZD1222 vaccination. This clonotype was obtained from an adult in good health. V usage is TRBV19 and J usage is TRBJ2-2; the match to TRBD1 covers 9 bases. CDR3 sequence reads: CASSDPGQGSHTGELFF. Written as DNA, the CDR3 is TGTGCCAGTAGTGACCCCGGACAGGGGAGTCACACCGGGGAGCTGTTTTTT. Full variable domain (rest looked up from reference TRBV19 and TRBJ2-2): DGGITQSPKYLFRKEGQNVTLSCEQNLNHDAMYWYRQDPGQGLRLIYYSQIVNDFQKGDIAEGYSVSREKKESFPLTVTSAQKNPTAFYLCASSDPGQGSHTGELFFGEGSRLTVL.